This TCR beta chain was identified during a study of blood T cells in healthy people across ages. A second PCR, run for roughly 7 to 11 cycles, used a sample-barcoded 5' primer plus a J-beta primer mix. Via MiXCR, TCRdb re-called the 5' RACE reads, giving one row per CDR3 protein. The data contain about 780,000 distinct CDR3 sequences, about 45% of them seen just once; the ten biggest clones take up 18%. This CDR3 region has 15 residues. The V and J ends lost 3 bases and 2 bases respectively, with 12 bases between them. The germline V gene has CDR1 SEHNR and CDR2 FQNEAQ (reference sequence). Per-sample yields of isolated PBMCs were at least 6 million.

V and J are TRBV7-9 and TRBJ2-3; D is ambiguous. This TCR was sampled from a man older than 75 in good health. Sequences were obtained from blood. The CDR3 reads CASSFGESATDTQYF. The CDR3 DNA follows: TGTGCCAGCAGCTTTGGGGAAAGTGCCACAGATACGCAGTATTTT.